Detailed here is one T cell receptor beta chain. This CDR3 is 15 amino acids long. V lost 6 bases and J 6 bases, leaving 17 bases between the germline ends. The germline CDR1 and CDR2 sequences are SGHVS and FQNEAQ. This sample is part of a study of technical replicates of blood from a handful of donors. The protocol was immunoSEQ multiplex PCR, while the TCRdb copy is restricted to in-frame clones and leaves out a portion. In the table there are over 50,000 clones, approximately 86% of which are singletons. The V gene is TRBV7-8, the J gene TRBJ2-2; D might be TRBD2 (6 bases). This sequence was found in a human donor in good health. Some clones in this sample may be carry-over from other donors' samples. The specimen was PBMCs. The CDR3 loop is CASRGSGGVAGELFF. In DNA form, the CDR3 reads TGTGCCAGCAGGGGAAGCGGAGGGGTGGCCGGGGAGCTGTTTTTT.